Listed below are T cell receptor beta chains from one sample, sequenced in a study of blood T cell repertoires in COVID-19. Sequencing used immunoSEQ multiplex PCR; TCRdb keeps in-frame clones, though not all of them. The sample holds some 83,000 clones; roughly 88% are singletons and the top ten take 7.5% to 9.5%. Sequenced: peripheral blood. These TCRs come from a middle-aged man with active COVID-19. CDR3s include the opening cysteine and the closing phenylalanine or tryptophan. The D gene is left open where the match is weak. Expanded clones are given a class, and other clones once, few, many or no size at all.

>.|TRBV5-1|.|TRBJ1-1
CASSFGGDDTEAFF
TGCGCCAGCAGCTTCGGGGGTGACGACACTGAAGCTTTCTTT
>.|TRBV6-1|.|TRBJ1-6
CASSDGRGNSPLHF
TGTGCCAGCAGTGACGGCAGGGGAAATTCACCCCTCCACTTT
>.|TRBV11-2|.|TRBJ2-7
CASSLGASVAYEQYF
TGTGCCAGCAGCTTAGGGGCTAGCGTGGCCTACGAGCAGTACTTC
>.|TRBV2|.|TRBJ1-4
CASSGTATNEKLFF
TGTGCCAGCAGTGGGACAGCAACTAATGAAAAACTGTTTTTT
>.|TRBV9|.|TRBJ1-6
CASSVEPDSPLHF
TGTGCCAGCAGCGTAGAGCCGGATTCACCCCTCCACTTT
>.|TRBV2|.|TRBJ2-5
CASSEVQGKETQYF
TGTGCCAGCAGTGAGGTCCAGGGCAAAGAGACCCAGTACTTC
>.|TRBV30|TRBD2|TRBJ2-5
CAWSPASGGTTRETQYF
TGTGCCTGGAGTCCGGCGTCGGGGGGGACAACAAGAGAGACCCAGTACTTC
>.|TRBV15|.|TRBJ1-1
CATSGFAGNTEAFF
TGTGCCACCAGCGGCTTCGCGGGGAACACTGAAGCTTTCTTT
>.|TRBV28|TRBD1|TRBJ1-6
CASSTQGAFSPLHF
TGTGCCAGCTCAACTCAGGGGGCTTTTTCACCCCTCCACTTT
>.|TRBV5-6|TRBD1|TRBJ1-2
CASSTGTVVGYTF
TGTGCCAGCAGCACCGGGACAGTAGTTGGCTACACCTTC
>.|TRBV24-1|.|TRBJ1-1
CATSEGGQWAEAFF
TGTGCCACCAGTGAGGGTGGACAGTGGGCTGAAGCTTTCTTT
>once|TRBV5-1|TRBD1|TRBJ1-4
CASSLVGTGREKLFF
TGCGCCAGCAGCTTGGTTGGGACAGGGCGTGAAAAACTGTTTTTT
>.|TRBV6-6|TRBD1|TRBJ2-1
CASSQSPGQGNEQFF
TGTGCCAGCAGTCAGTCCCCGGGACAGGGGAATGAGCAGTTCTTC
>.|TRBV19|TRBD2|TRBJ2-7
CASSITSGEREQYF
TGTGCCAGTAGTATCACTAGCGGGGAAAGGGAGCAGTACTTC
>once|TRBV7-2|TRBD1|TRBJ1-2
CASRGTGVDGYTF
TGTGCCAGCAGGGGGACAGGGGTGGATGGCTACACCTTC
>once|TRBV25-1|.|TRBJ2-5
CASSDPGSGQETQYF
TGTGCCAGCAGTGATCCCGGCTCAGGCCAAGAGACCCAGTACTTC
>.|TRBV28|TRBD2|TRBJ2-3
CASSLGLAGGTDTQYF
TGTGCCAGCAGTTTAGGCCTAGCGGGCGGCACAGATACGCAGTATTTT
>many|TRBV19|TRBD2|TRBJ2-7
CASSMGLAGTSYEQYF
TGTGCCAGTAGTATGGGACTAGCGGGGACCTCCTACGAGCAGTACTTC
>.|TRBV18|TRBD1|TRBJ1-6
CASSPSAGGPNSPLHF
TGTGCCAGCTCACCAAGTGCAGGGGGCCCTAATTCACCCCTCCACTTT
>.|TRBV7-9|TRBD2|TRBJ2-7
CASTTSGRAYEQYF
TGTGCCAGCACGACTAGCGGGAGGGCGTACGAGCAGTACTTC
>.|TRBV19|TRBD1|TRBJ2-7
CASSIKQGSYEQYF
TGTGCCAGTAGTATAAAACAGGGGTCCTACGAGCAGTACTTC
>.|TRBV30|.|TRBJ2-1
CAWSVPEGQYNEQFF
TGTGCCTGGAGTGTACCGGAGGGACAGTACAATGAGCAGTTCTTC
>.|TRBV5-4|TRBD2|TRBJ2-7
CASSLLREISYEQYF
TGTGCCAGCAGCTTGTTGCGGGAGATCTCCTACGAGCAGTACTTC
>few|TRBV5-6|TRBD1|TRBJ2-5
CASSPDRAETQYF
TGTGCCAGCAGCCCGGACAGGGCAGAGACCCAGTACTTC
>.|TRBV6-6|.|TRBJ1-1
CASTVQPLNTEAFF
TGTGCCAGCACAGTACAGCCCCTGAACACTGAAGCTTTCTTT
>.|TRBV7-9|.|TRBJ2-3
CASSFEEPTQYF
TGTGCCAGCAGCTTCGAGGAGCCCACGCAGTATTTT
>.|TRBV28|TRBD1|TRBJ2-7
CASSSSSGGDRCLYF
TGTGCCAGCAGTTCATCCTCCGGAGGGGACAGGTGTCTGTACTTC
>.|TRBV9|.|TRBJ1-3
CASSPQDRISGNTIYF
TGTGCCAGCAGCCCACAAGACAGGATCTCTGGAAACACCATATATTTT
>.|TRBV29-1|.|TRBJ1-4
CSVEARGAGNEKLFF
TGCAGCGTTGAAGCTCGCGGGGCGGGTAATGAAAAACTGTTTTTT
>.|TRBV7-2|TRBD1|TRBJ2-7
CASSSGQATIYEQYF
TGTGCCAGCAGTTCCGGACAGGCAACTATCTACGAGCAGTACTTC
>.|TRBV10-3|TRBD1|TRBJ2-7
CAISDGTGGRGRSYEQYF
TGTGCCATCAGTGACGGGACAGGTGGAAGGGGAAGGTCCTACGAGCAGTACTTC
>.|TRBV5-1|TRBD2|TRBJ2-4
CASSLVRGGADIQYF
TGCGCCAGCAGCTTGGTCCGCGGGGGGGCCGACATTCAGTACTTC
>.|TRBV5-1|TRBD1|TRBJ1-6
CASRLGQGLNNSPLHF
TGCGCCAGCAGATTGGGACAGGGGCTAAATAATTCACCCCTCCACTTT
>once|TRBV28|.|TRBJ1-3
CASSLPRRRKSGNTIYF
TGTGCCAGCAGTCTACCCCGGAGGCGGAAATCTGGAAACACCATATATTTT
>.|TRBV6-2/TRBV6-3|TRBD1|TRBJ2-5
CASSYRDRVGETQYF
TGTGCCAGCAGTTACCGGGACAGGGTTGGAGAGACCCAGTACTTC
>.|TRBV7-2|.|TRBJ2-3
CASSLAGEDTQYF
TGTGCCAGCAGCTTAGCGGGAGAGGATACGCAGTATTTT
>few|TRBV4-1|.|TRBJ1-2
CASSQDSAGAGYGYTF
TGCGCCAGCAGCCAAGATAGTGCGGGAGCAGGCTATGGCTACACCTTC